A selection of T cell receptor beta chains follows, all from one sample in a study. In TCRdb, the 5' RACE reads were re-called with MiXCR into one record per CDR3 protein. The sample carries around 50,000 distinct CDR3 sequences, roughly 28% recorded once. Sequencing was performed on tumor-infiltrating Tregs sorted from the breast tumor. All receptors derive from a female donor with breast cancer. Each CDR3 is given with its conserved first and last residue. D genes are given only for firm matches. Clone size is stated in some rows and not others, as once, few, many or a class when expanded.

len	v_gene	d_gene	j_gene	abundance	CDR3nt	CDR3aa
16	TRBV7-8	.	TRBJ2-1	.	TGTGCCAGCAGCGCTAGCTTCCCGGGCCCCTCGGGCCTACAGTTCTTC	CASSASFPGPSGLQFF
14	TRBV5-1	.	TRBJ2-5	.	TGCGCCAGCAGGCCCGGCCTGGGGCAAGAGACCCAGTACTTC	CASRPGLGQETQYF
13	TRBV27	.	TRBJ1-1	few	TGTGCCAGCAGTTTTACCCGAGACACTGAAGCTTTCTTT	CASSFTRDTEAFF
12	TRBV5-4	.	TRBJ2-7	few	TGTGCCAGCAGCTTGGACGGTTACGAGCAGTACTTC	CASSLDGYEQYF
15	TRBV12-3/TRBV12-4	.	TRBJ2-2	.	TGTGCCAGCAGTTTGGGTACTTCCATCACCGGGGAGCTGTTTTTT	CASSLGTSITGELFF
16	TRBV4-1	.	TRBJ2-7	medium-sized	TGCGCCAGCAGCCGCTCAATGATAAGTCGGGACTACGAGCAGTACTTC	CASSRSMISRDYEQYF
16	TRBV28	TRBD2	TRBJ2-7	.	TGTGCCAGCAGTTTTTCGGGGGGTCGGCAACTCGGCGAGCAGTACTTC	CASSFSGGRQLGEQYF
13	TRBV6-6	TRBD2	TRBJ2-5	many	TGTGCCAGCAGTCCTCTAGCGGAGGAGACCCAGTACTTC	CASSPLAEETQYF
14	TRBV3-1	.	TRBJ1-2	many	TGTGCCAGCAGCCAAGACAGATTCTACTATGGCTACACCTTC	CASSQDRFYYGYTF
16	TRBV4-2	TRBD2	TRBJ2-1	many	TGTGCCAGCAGCCCGAGGACTAGCGGAGCCTACAATGAGCAGTTCTTC	CASSPRTSGAYNEQFF
18	TRBV20-1	TRBD2	TRBJ2-1	.	TGCAGTGCTGGAGATCTTTATAGGCTAGCGGGGTCCTACAATGAGCAGTTCTTC	CSAGDLYRLAGSYNEQFF
11	TRBV29-1	.	TRBJ2-1	many	TGCAGCGTTCAACTCCCAGGAGAGCAGTTCTTC	CSVQLPGEQFF
13	TRBV20-1	TRBD2	TRBJ2-2	few	TGCAGTGCTAGGGTAGCGGGACCCGGGGAGCTGTTTTTT	CSARVAGPGELFF
15	TRBV7-8	.	TRBJ1-1	few	TGTGCCAGCAGCTTAGAAGGTTTATGGGATCCAGCAGCTTTCTTT	CASSLEGLWDPAAFF
13	TRBV20-1	TRBD1	TRBJ1-1	.	TGCAGTGCAAGACTACGGACAGGGAGTGAAGCTTTCTTT	CSARLRTGSEAFF
11	TRBV20-1	.	TRBJ1-3	few	TGCAGCGTTTACTCTGGAAACACCATATATTTT	CSVYSGNTIYF
17	TRBV4-1	.	TRBJ2-5	few	TGCGCCAGCAGCCAAGATCCGGGTGGGGGTATCCAAGAGACCCAGTACTTC	CASSQDPGGGIQETQYF
16	TRBV6-2/TRBV6-3	TRBD1	TRBJ2-7	.	TGTGCCAGCAGTCCGGGTCAGGGGGCGCAATCTTCCGAGCAGTACTTC	CASSPGQGAQSSEQYF
16	TRBV4-1	.	TRBJ1-5	few	TGCGCCAGCAGCCAAGTTTCCGGGGAAGTTGGTCAGCCCCAGCATTTT	CASSQVSGEVGQPQHF
15	TRBV7-9	.	TRBJ2-7	.	TGTGCCAGCAGCGCGTCCGAACTAGCTAACTACGAGCAGTACTTC	CASSASELANYEQYF
14	TRBV5-1	TRBD2	TRBJ2-3	.	TGCGCCAGCAGCCCGGGGGGAGGGTCAGGTACGCAGTATTTT	CASSPGGGSGTQYF
14	TRBV20-1	TRBD1	TRBJ2-7	.	TGCAGTGCTAGAGGAAACAGGGGCGCCTACGAGCAGTACTTC	CSARGNRGAYEQYF
16	TRBV5-6	.	TRBJ2-3	few	TGTGCCAGCAGCCCCTTAGGGGGGAGAAGCACAGATACGCAGTATTTT	CASSPLGGRSTDTQYF
15	TRBV15	.	TRBJ1-1	few	TGTGCCACCAGCAGAGAGCCAGCTCCAAACACTGAAGCTTTCTTT	CATSREPAPNTEAFF
15	TRBV4-3	.	TRBJ2-1	few	TGCGCCAGCAGCCAAGGTATAGGGTCCTACAATGAGCAGTTCTTC	CASSQGIGSYNEQFF
14	TRBV5-1	.	TRBJ1-1	once	TGCACCAGCAGCTTAACAGGTATGAACACTGAAGCTTTCTTT	CTSSLTGMNTEAFF
16	TRBV5-5	TRBD1	TRBJ2-5	few	TGTGCCAGCAGCCCAATTCCGGGACAGGGGAAAGAGACCCAGTACTTC	CASSPIPGQGKETQYF
15	TRBV25-1	.	TRBJ2-2	many	TGTGCCAGCAGGACGGCGTCAGGGAGAACCGGGGAGCTGTTTTTT	CASRTASGRTGELFF
20	TRBV6-2/TRBV6-3	TRBD2	TRBJ2-1	few	TGTGCCAGCAGCCGCCCCGCAGGGGGTCGGACTAGCGGGAAAGTAAATGAGCAGTTCTTC	CASSRPAGGRTSGKVNEQFF
18	TRBV15	TRBD1	TRBJ2-5	.	TGTGCCACCAGCAGCAGGAAAAGACAGGGCGCCATCAGAGAGACCCAGTACTTC	CATSSRKRQGAIRETQYF
15	TRBV7-2	.	TRBJ1-5	few	TGTGCCAGCAGCCCCGAGTCGAGGGTCGAACAGCCCCAGCATTTT	CASSPESRVEQPQHF
18	TRBV4-1	TRBD2	TRBJ2-3	.	TGCGCCAGCAGCCAAGCACTAGTCCGGGGGGGGAACACAGATACGCAGTATTTT	CASSQALVRGGNTDTQYF
12	TRBV20-1	TRBD1	TRBJ2-7	many	TGCAGTGCTGGCAGGGGGACCTACGAGCAGTACTTC	CSAGRGTYEQYF
14	TRBV7-8	TRBD2	TRBJ2-5	many	TGTGCCAGCAGCGTCGGGACTACTCAAGAGACCCAGTACTTC	CASSVGTTQETQYF
15	TRBV6-5	.	TRBJ1-6	few	TGTGCCAGCAGTTACGTCTTACAAAATAATTCACCCCTCCACTTT	CASSYVLQNNSPLHF
13	TRBV6-2/TRBV6-3	TRBD1	TRBJ1-1	many	TGTGCCAGCAGTTCGGACAGGGTCGAAGAAGCTTTCTTT	CASSSDRVEEAFF
14	TRBV27	.	TRBJ2-4	.	TGTGCCAGCAGTGCTCGGGACGGTAAAAACATTCAGTACTTC	CASSARDGKNIQYF
17	TRBV5-1	.	TRBJ1-1	.	TGCGCCAGCAGCCCCGACCCCCGAGGACAACGGAACACTGAAGCTTTCTTT	CASSPDPRGQRNTEAFF
14	TRBV5-1	.	TRBJ1-1	few	TGCGCCAGCACAATCGACGGGACAAACACTGAAGCTTTCTTT	CASTIDGTNTEAFF
14	TRBV4-1	TRBD1	TRBJ2-5	.	TGCGCCAGCAGCCCCAAAGACAGGGAAGGGACCCAGTACTTC	CASSPKDREGTQYF
14	TRBV5-1	.	TRBJ2-7	few	TGCGCCAGCAGCCCGAGCGGGACAGGATACGAGCAGTACTTC	CASSPSGTGYEQYF
13	TRBV28	TRBD2	TRBJ2-7	.	TGTGCCAGCAGAGGGCCGGGGACTAGATCTACGTACTTC	CASRGPGTRSTYF
11	TRBV12-3/TRBV12-4	.	TRBJ1-1	.	TGTGCCACCCAGGGGCCCGGCGAAGCTTTCTTT	CATQGPGEAFF
15	TRBV12-3/TRBV12-4	TRBD1	TRBJ1-6	many	TGTGCCAGCAGTTTAGCCCAGGGGGGGAATTCACCCCTCCACTTT	CASSLAQGGNSPLHF
14	TRBV11-2	TRBD2	TRBJ2-5	many	TGTGCCAGCAGCTTGAGCGGGGGTCAAGAGACCCAGTACTTC	CASSLSGGQETQYF
16	TRBV20-1	TRBD2	TRBJ2-1	.	TGCAGTGCTGGCGCCGGAAGCGGGACCTACTACAATGAGCAGTTCTTC	CSAGAGSGTYYNEQFF
15	TRBV7-6	TRBD2	TRBJ2-7	.	TGTGCCAGCAGCTCGAGGAAGGGGAGGGCCTTCGAGCAGTACTTC	CASSSRKGRAFEQYF
17	TRBV5-1	TRBD1	TRBJ1-3	few	TGCGCCAGCAGCATAACCCCAGGGGGCACCTCTGGAAACACCATATATTTT	CASSITPGGTSGNTIYF
15	TRBV7-9	TRBD1	TRBJ2-7	.	TGTACCAGCAGGACCGGGACAGGCTACCCCTACGAGCAGTACTTC	CTSRTGTGYPYEQYF
13	TRBV10-1	.	TRBJ1-3	.	TGCGCCAGCAGTGTCGGGACTGGAAACACCATATATTTT	CASSVGTGNTIYF
17	TRBV6-5	.	TRBJ1-5	.	TGTGCCAGCAGTTTCCTACCCCCCAGAGATAGCAATCAGCCCCAGCATTTT	CASSFLPPRDSNQPQHF
16	TRBV27	.	TRBJ2-3	.	TGTGCCAGCGTGGGCCTAGGGCAGCTAAACACAGATACGCAGTATTTT	CASVGLGQLNTDTQYF
14	TRBV4-2	.	TRBJ2-1	.	TGTGCCAGCAGCCAAGGGGGACCCTCCGATGAGCAGTTCTTC	CASSQGGPSDEQFF
13	TRBV12-3/TRBV12-4	.	TRBJ1-3	many	TGTGCCAGCAGTTCGACAACAAAAGACACCATATATTTT	CASSSTTKDTIYF
15	TRBV7-2	.	TRBJ2-1	few	TGTGCCAGCAGCTTAGGATTTAGGGGGAGGAGTGAGCAGTTCTTC	CASSLGFRGRSEQFF
16	TRBV7-3	TRBD2	TRBJ2-5	.	TGTGCCAGCAGCTTAACCATCGGACTAGCGGGAAAGACCCAGTACTTC	CASSLTIGLAGKTQYF
15	TRBV7-2	.	TRBJ2-3	.	TGTGCCAGCAGCCCCCGCCGGACAGACACAGATACGCAGTATTTT	CASSPRRTDTDTQYF